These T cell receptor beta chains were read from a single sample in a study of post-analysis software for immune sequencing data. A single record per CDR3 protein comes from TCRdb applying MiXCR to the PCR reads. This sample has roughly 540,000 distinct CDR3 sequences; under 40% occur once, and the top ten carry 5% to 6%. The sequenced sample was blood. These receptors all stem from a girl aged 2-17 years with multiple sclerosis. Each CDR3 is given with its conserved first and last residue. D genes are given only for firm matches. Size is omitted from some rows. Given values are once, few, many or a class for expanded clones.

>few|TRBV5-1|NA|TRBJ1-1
TGCGCCAGCAGCTTGGTGTTGGGCACGGTGGACACTGAAGCTTTCTTT
CASSLVLGTVDTEAFF
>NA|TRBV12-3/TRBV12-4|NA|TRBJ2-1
TGTGCCAGCAGTAACAAGGGACGTGATGAGCAGTTCTTC
CASSNKGRDEQFF
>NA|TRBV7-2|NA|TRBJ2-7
TGTGCCAGCAGCAAAAGGGGGAGCATCTTCTCCTACGAGCAGTACTTC
CASSKRGSIFSYEQYF
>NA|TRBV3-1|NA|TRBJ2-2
TGTACCAGCAGAAGACTAGGGACCGGGGAGCTGTTTTTT
CTSRRLGTGELFF
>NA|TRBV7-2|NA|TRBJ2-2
TGTGCCAGCAGCCCCCTCGGGCGGACCGGGGAGCTGTTTTTT
CASSPLGRTGELFF
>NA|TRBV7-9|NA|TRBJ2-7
TGTGCCAGCAGCTTAGGGTTCCTCGCGGTGGGGTACGAGCAGTACTTC
CASSLGFLAVGYEQYF
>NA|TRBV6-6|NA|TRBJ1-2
TGTGCCAGCGGGACGGGTGACTATGGCTACACCTTC
CASGTGDYGYTF
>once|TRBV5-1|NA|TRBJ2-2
TGCGCCAGCAGTTTAGACCGTTTGTCCGGGGAGCTGTTTTTT
CASSLDRLSGELFF
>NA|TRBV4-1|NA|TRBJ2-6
TGCGCCAGCAGCCAGGAAGTAGCTGGGGCCAACGTCCTGACTTTC
CASSQEVAGANVLTF
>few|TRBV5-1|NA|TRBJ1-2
TGCGCCAGCAGCTTGGCCTTCTCGGCTTATGGCTACACCTTC
CASSLAFSAYGYTF
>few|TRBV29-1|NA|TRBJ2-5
TGCAGCGTTGAACTACAGCTGTACCAAGAGACCCAGTACTTC
CSVELQLYQETQYF
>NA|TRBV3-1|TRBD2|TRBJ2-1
TGTGCCAGCAGCCAAGATCAAGCTTTAGCGGGGGGGCCCATCAATGAGCAGTTCTTC
CASSQDQALAGGPINEQFF
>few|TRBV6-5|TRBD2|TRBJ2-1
TGTGCCAGCAGCCCGGGACTAGGCGACAATGAGCAGTTCTTC
CASSPGLGDNEQFF
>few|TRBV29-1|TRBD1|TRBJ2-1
TGCAGCGTTTTCGGGACAGGGGTGCTCAATGAGCAGTTCTTC
CSVFGTGVLNEQFF
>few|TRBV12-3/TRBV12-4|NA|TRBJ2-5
TGTGCCAGCAGTTACCTGGACACGAGAGGGGAGACCCAGTACTTC
CASSYLDTRGETQYF
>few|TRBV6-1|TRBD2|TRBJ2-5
TGTGCCAGCACCCAGGGACTAGCGGGGGGGCCCCAAGAGACCCAGTACTTC
CASTQGLAGGPQETQYF
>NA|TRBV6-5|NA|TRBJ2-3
TGTGCCAGCAGTTATGGGGGGACAGATACGCAGTATTTT
CASSYGGTDTQYF
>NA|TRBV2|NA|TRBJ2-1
TGTGCCAGCAGTGAGGTGGTATCCTACAATGAGCAGTTCTTC
CASSEVVSYNEQFF
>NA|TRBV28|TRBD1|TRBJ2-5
TGTGCCAGCAGTTTATTGGGACAGGCCCAAGAGACCCAGTACTTC
CASSLLGQAQETQYF
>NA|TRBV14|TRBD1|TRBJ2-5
TGTGCCAGCAGCCACCGACAGGGGTACCAAGAGACCCAGTACTTC
CASSHRQGYQETQYF
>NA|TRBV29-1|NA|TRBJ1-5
TGCAGCGTTACCTCCCAGGGACCCGGTCAGCCCCAGCATTTT
CSVTSQGPGQPQHF
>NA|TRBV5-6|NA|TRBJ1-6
TGTGCCAGCAGCTTGACTACACCACATTCACCCCTCCACTTT
CASSLTTPHSPLHF
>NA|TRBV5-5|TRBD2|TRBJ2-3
TGTGCCAGCAGACCTCTTACTAGCGGGGGTGGCTCAGATACGCAGTATTTT
CASRPLTSGGGSDTQYF
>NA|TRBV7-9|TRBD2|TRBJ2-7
TGTGCCAGCAGCTCCACGTCTAGCGGGGTGTCCTACGAGCAGTACTTC
CASSSTSSGVSYEQYF
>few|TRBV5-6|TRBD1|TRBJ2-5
TGTGCCAGCGGATTGACAGGGGGCCAAGAGACCCAGTACTTC
CASGLTGGQETQYF
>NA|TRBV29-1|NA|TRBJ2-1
TGCAGCGCCCCGAGGCTAGGGATCCACAATGAGCAGTTCTTC
CSAPRLGIHNEQFF
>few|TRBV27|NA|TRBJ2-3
TGTGCCAGCAGTTATGCGACACCAGATACGCAGTATTTT
CASSYATPDTQYF
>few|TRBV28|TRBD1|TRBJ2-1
TGTGCCAGCAATCGACAGGGGGAGGCCTACAATGAGCAGTTCTTC
CASNRQGEAYNEQFF
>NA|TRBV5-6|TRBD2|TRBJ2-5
TGTGCCAGCAGCAGGGGCCGCCGGGGGGGGCAAGAGACCCAGTACTTC
CASSRGRRGGQETQYF
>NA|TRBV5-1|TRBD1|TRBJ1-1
TGCGCCAGCTGCCGGGACAGGGCTGCGGGGACTGAAGCTTTCTTT
CASCRDRAAGTEAFF
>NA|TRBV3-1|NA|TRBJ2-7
TGTGCCAGCAGCCAAGATTTTGGGTCAGTGCAGTACTTC
CASSQDFGSVQYF
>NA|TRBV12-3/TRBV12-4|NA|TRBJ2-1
TGTGCCAGCAGTGGTTTTGAGTACAATGAGCAGTTCTTC
CASSGFEYNEQFF
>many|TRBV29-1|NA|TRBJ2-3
TGCAGCGTTGCGGGGGACAGAACCCGTTCTAGCACAGATACGCAGTATTTT
CSVAGDRTRSSTDTQYF
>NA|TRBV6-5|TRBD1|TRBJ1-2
TGTGCCAGCAGTTACGACAGGGGGATTCATGGCTACACCTTC
CASSYDRGIHGYTF
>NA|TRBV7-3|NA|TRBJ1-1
TGTGCCAGCAGCTTAGTACAGATGAACACTGAAGCTTTCTTT
CASSLVQMNTEAFF
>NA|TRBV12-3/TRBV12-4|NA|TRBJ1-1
TGTGCCAGCAGTTTACTTCCCGGGGGAGCTTTCTTT
CASSLLPGGAFF
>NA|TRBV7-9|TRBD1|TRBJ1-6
TGTGCCAGCAGCCGTTGGGACAGAAATTCACCCCTCCACTTT
CASSRWDRNSPLHF
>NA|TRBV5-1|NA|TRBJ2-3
TGCGCCAGCAGCGTCGAGCGTCAAGGGGGGGATACGCAGTATTTT
CASSVERQGGDTQYF
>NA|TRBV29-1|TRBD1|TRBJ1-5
TGCAGCGTTGAAGATGGCACAGGGGATCTTTCCCAGCATTTT
CSVEDGTGDLSQHF
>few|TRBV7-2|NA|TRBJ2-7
TGTGCCAGCAGCTTAGCGCATATCAGCTCCTACGAGCAGTACTTC
CASSLAHISSYEQYF
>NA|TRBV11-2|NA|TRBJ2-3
TGTGCCAGCAGCTTAGATCCCGGCACCCCGGAGGGCACAGATACACAGTATTTT
CASSLDPGTPEGTDTQYF
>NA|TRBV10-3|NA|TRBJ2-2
TGTGCCGCGGTGTCCGGGACAACCACCGGGGAGCTGTTTTTT
CAAVSGTTTGELFF
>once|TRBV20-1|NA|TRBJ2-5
TGCAGTGCTAGAGATCGGCAGGGGAGGCAAGAGACCCAGTACTTC
CSARDRQGRQETQYF
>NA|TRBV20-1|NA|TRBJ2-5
TGCAGTGCCCCTCGAGGGACCCAGTACTTC
CSAPRGTQYF
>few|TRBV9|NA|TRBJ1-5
TGTGCCAGCAGCGTAGAGGCCGGCTTGGGACCCCAGCATTTT
CASSVEAGLGPQHF
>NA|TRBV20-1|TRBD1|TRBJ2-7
TGCAGTGCTCCCCGGACAGGGGCCCACGAGCAGTACTTC
CSAPRTGAHEQYF
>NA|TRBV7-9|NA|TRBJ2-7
TGTGCCAGCAGCGCAGGGGGGAGCTCCTACGAGCAGTACTTC
CASSAGGSSYEQYF
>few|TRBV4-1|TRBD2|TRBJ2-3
TGCGCCAGCAGCTCCCCCCAGCGGGGGGGAGATACGCAGTATTTT
CASSSPQRGGDTQYF
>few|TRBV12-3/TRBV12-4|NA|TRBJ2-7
TGTGCCAGTGGCACGGAGTTCCAGTACGAGCAGTACTTC
CASGTEFQYEQYF
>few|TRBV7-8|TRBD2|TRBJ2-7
TGTGCCAGCAGCTTAGCCGGTAGCGGGGTCTACGAGCAGTACTTC
CASSLAGSGVYEQYF
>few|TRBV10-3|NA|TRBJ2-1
TGTGCCATCAGTGAGTCATTGGCAGTCCCTAGCAATGAGCAGTTCTTC
CAISESLAVPSNEQFF
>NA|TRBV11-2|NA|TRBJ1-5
TGTGCCAGCAGCTTAATGGGAGGTCCCGGGCAGCCCCAGCATTTT
CASSLMGGPGQPQHF